This T cell receptor delta chain comes out of a study of Vδ1+ human thymocytes. RNA was extracted from the cells and then reverse transcribed. CDR3 amplicons came from multiplex PCR with pooled V-gene forward and constant-region reverse primers. TCRdb re-called clones from the multiplex PCR reads via CATT. The sample carries roughly 55,000 delta-chain clones, less than 20% recorded once. A note on this clone: What it binds is unknown.

CDR3 length: 13 residues. V lost 1 base, J lost 4 bases, and 7 bases lay in between. The germline gives CDR1 TSWWSYY, CDR2 QGS. Findings of the study overall: In the thymus, TRG and TRD repertoires looked highly polyclonal with Gaussian CDR3 lengths.

This clonotype was obtained from a boy under three years old who had congenital heart surgery. Specimen: Vdelta1+ gamma-delta thymocytes from the thymus. The sample's subset: FACS-sorted CD3+ TCRalphabeta- TCRVdelta1+ TCRVdelta2- thymocytes. This chain links TRDV1 with TRDJ1; D is undetermined. The CDR3 loop is CALGERRSDKLIF. CDR3 coding DNA: TGTGCTCTTGGGGAACGCAGAAGCGATAAACTCATCTTT.